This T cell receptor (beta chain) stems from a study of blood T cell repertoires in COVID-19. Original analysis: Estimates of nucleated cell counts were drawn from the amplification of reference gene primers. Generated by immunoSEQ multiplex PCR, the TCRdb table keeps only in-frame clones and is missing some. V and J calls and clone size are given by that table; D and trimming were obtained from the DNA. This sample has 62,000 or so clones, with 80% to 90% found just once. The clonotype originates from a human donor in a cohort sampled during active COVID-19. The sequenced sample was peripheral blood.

The CDR3 DNA sequence: TGTGCCAGCAGCATGACAGGGTTAGGAAACACCATATATTTT. Translated, it gives CASSMTGLGNTIYF. The V and J genes are TRBV11-2 and TRBJ1-3, with 7 bases identical to TRBD1. In germline, CDR1 is SGHAT, CDR2 FQNNGV. The V segment lost 5 bases and the J segment 4 bases; nucleotides outside the gene matches: 5. This CDR3 comprises 14 residues.